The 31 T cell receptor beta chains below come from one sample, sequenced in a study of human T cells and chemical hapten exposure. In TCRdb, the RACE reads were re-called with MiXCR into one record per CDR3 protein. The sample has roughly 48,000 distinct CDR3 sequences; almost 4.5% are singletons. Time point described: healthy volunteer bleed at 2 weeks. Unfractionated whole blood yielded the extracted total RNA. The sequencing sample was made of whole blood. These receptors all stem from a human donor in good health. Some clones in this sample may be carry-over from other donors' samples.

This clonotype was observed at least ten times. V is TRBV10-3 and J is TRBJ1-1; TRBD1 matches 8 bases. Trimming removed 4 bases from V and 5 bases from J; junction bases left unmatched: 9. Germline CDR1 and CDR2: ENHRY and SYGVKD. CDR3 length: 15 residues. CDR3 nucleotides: TGTGCCATCAGTGCCATTCAGGGGGCGGGAACTGAAGCTTTCTTT. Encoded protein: CAISAIQGAGTEAFF.

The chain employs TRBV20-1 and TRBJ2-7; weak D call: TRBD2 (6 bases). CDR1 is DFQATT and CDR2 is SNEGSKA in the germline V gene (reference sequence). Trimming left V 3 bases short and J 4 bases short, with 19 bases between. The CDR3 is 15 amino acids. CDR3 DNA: TGCAGTGCTAGTGCGGCCGGGGGAAATGAGTACGAGCAGTACTTC. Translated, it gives CSASAAGGNEYEQYF.

The CDR3, as DNA: TGTGCCTGGAGTTCAACTAGCGGGAACAATGAGCAGTTCTTC. Protein: CAWSSTSGNNEQFF. The chain joins TRBV30 to TRBJ2-1; 10 bases agree with TRBD2. V lost 2 bases, J lost 5 bases, and 3 bases stayed unmatched. Germline values: CDR1 GTSNPN, CDR2 SVGIG (reference sequence). The CDR3 covers 14 residues.

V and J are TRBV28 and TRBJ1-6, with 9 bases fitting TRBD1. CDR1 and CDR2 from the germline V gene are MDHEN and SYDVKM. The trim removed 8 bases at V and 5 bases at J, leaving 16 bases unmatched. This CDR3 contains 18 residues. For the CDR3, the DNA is TGTGCCAGCGAAGACAGACAGGGGGTAGGGTTGAATAATTCACCCCTCCACTTT. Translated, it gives CASEDRQGVGLNNSPLHF.

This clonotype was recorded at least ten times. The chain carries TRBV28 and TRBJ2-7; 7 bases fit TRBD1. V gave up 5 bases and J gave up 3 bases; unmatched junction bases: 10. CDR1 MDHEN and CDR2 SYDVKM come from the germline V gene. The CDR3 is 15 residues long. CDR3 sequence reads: CASSPRDSPNYEQYF. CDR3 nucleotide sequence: TGTGCCAGCAGTCCCCGGGACAGTCCAAACTACGAGCAGTACTTC.

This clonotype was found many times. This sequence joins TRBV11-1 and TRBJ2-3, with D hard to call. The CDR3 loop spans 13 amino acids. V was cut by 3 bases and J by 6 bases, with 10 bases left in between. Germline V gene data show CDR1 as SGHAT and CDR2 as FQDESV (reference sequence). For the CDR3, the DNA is TGTGCCAGCAGCTTCCTAGGGCTTGATACGCAGTATTTT. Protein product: CASSFLGLDTQYF.

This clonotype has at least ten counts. This CDR3 reads CSVEGLRQGAYNEQFF. The CDR3 DNA reads TGCAGCGTTGAAGGCCTGCGGCAGGGGGCCTACAATGAGCAGTTCTTC. The chain couples TRBV29-1 to TRBJ2-1; 7 positions match TRBD1. V shed 1 base, J shed 2 bases, and the junction held 8 bases outside the gene matches. Looked up from germline, CDR1 is SQVTM and CDR2 is ANQGSEA. The CDR3 extends over 16 amino acids.

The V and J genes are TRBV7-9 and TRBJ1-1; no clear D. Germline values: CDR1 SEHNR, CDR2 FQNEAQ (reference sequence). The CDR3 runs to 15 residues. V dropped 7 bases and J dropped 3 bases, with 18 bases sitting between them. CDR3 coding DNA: TGTGCCAGCAACTCTCTGTGGCGGCCGGACACTGAAGCTTTCTTT. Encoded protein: CASNSLWRPDTEAFF. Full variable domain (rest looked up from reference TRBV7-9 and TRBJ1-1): DTGVSQNPRHKITKRGQNVTFRCDPISEHNRLYWYRQTLGQGPEFLTYFQNEAQLEKSRLLSDRFSAERPKGSFSTLEIQRTEQGDSAMYLCASNSLWRPDTEAFFGQGTRLTVV.

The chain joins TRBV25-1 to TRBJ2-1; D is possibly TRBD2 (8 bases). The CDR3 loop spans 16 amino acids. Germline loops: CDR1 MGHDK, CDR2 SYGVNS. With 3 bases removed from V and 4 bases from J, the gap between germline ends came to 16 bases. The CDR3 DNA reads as TGTGCCAGCAGTGACGGGGGGGACAGATTATACAATGAGCAGTTCTTC. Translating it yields CASSDGGDRLYNEQFF.

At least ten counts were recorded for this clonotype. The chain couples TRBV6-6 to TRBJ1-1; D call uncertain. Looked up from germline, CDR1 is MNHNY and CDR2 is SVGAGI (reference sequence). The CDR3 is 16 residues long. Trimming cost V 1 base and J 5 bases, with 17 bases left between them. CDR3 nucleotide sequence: TGTGCCAGCAGTTACTTCGGACCCCGGACCCTGACTGAAGCTTTCTTT. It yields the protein CASSYFGPRTLTEAFF.

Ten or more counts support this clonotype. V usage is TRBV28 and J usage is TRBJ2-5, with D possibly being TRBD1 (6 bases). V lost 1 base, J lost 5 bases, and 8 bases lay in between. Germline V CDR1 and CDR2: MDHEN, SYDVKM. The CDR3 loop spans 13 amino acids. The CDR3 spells CASSLSGDETQYF. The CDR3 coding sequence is TGTGCCAGCAGTTTATCAGGGGACGAGACCCAGTACTTC.

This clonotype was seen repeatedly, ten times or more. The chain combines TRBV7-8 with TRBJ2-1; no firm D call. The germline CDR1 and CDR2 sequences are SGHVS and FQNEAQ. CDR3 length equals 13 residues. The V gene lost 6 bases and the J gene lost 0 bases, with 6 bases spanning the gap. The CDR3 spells CASSSSSYNEQFF. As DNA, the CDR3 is TGTGCCAGCAGTTCGAGCTCCTACAATGAGCAGTTCTTC.

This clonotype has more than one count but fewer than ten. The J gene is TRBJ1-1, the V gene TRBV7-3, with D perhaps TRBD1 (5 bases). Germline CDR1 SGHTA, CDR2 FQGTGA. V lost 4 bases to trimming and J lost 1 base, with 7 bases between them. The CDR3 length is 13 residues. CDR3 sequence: CASSSGRNTEAFF. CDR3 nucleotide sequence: TGTGCCAGCAGCTCAGGGAGGAACACTGAAGCTTTCTTT.

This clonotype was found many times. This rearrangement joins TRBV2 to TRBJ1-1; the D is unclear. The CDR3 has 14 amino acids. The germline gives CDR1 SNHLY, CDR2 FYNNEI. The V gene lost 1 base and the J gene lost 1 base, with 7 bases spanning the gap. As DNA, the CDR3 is TGTGCCAGCAGTGAAGTACCGGCGAACACTGAAGCTTTCTTT. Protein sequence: CASSEVPANTEAFF. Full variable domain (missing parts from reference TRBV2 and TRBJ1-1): EPEVTQTPSHQVTQMGQEVILRCVPISNHLYFYWYRQILGQKVEFLVSFYNNEISEKSEIFDDQFSVERPDGSNFTLKIRSTKLEDSAMYFCASSEVPANTEAFFGQGTRLTVV.

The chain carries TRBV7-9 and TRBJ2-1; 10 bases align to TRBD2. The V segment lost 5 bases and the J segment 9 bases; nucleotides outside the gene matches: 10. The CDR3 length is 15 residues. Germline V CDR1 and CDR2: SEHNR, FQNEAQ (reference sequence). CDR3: CASSPELAGAGEQFF. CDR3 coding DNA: TGTGCCAGCAGCCCCGAGCTAGCGGGAGCTGGTGAGCAGTTCTTC.

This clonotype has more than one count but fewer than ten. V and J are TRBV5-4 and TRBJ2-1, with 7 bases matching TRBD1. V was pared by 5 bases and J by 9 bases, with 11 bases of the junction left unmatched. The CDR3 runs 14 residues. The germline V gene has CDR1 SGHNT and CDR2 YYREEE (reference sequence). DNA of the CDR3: TGTGCCAGCAGTCCGACCAGACAGGGTATTGAGCAGTTCTTC. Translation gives CASSPTRQGIEQFF.

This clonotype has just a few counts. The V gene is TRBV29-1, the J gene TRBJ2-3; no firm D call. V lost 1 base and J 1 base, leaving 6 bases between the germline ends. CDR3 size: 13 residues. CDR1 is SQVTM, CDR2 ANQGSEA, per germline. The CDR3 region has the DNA TGCAGCGTTGAAGGGGCAGGCACAGATACGCAGTATTTT. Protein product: CSVEGAGTDTQYF.

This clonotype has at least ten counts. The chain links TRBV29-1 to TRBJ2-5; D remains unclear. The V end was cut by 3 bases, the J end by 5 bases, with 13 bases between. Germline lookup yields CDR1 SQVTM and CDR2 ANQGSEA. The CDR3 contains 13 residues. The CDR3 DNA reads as TGCAGCGTTGAGATAGGTCCCGCGGAGACCCAGTACTTC. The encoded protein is CSVEIGPAETQYF. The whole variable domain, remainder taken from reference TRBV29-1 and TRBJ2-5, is SAVISQKPSRDICQRGTSLTIQCQVDSQVTMMFWYRQQPGQSLTLIATANQGSEATYESGFVIDKFPISRPNLTFSTLTVSNMSPEDSSIYLCSVEIGPAETQYFGPGTRLLVL.

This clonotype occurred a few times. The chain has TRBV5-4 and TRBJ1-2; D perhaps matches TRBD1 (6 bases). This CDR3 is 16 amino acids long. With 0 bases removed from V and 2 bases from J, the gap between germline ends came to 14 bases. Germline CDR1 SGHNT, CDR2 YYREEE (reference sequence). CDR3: CASSLGGGRGNYGYTF. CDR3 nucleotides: TGTGCCAGCAGCTTGGGGGGCGGCAGGGGAAACTATGGCTACACCTTC. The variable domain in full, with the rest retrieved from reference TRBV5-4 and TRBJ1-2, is ETGVTQSPTHLIKTRGQQVTLRCSSQSGHNTVSWYQQALGQGPQFIFQYYREEENGRGNFPPRFSGLQFPNYSSELNVNALELDDSALYLCASSLGGGRGNYGYTFGSGTRLTVV.

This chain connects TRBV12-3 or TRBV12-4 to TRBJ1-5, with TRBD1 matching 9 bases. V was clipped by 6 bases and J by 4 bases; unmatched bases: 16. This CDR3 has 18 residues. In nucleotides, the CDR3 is TGTGCCAGCAGCCCCGACCCTTGGACAGGGGAAGCAAATCAGCCCCAGCATTTT. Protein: CASSPDPWTGEANQPQHF.

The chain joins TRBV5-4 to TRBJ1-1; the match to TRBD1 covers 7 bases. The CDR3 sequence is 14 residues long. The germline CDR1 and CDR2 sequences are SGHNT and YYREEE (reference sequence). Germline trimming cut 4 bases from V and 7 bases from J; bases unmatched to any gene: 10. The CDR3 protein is CASSTIQGNGEAFF. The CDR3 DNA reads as TGTGCCAGCAGCACGATACAGGGGAACGGTGAAGCTTTCTTT.

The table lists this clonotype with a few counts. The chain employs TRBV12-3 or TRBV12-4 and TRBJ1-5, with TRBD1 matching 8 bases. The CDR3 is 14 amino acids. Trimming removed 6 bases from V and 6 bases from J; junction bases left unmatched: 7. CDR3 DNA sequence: TGTGCCAGCAGATCGGACAGGGTGGGTCAGCCCCAGCATTTT. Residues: CASRSDRVGQPQHF.

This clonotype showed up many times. Here the CDR3 reads CASSLMWGTGERTQYF. Written as DNA, the CDR3 is TGTGCCAGCAGCTTGATGTGGGGTACGGGGGAGCGGACCCAGTACTTC. The chain carries TRBV7-2 and TRBJ2-5; possibly TRBD2 for D (6 bases). Germline values: CDR1 SGHTA, CDR2 FQGNSA. The V and J ends lost 3 bases and 7 bases respectively, with 21 bases between them. The CDR3 has 16 residues.

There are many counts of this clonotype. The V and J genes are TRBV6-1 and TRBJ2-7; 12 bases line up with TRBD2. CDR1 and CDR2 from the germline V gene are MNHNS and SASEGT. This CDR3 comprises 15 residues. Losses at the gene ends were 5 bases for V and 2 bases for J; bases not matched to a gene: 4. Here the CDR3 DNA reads TGTGCCAGCAGTTGGACTAGCGGGACAACCTACGAGCAGTACTTC. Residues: CASSWTSGTTYEQYF.

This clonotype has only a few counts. This CDR3 is CATRLATAPYEQYF. In nucleotides, the CDR3 is TGTGCCACCAGACTTGCTACAGCCCCCTACGAGCAGTACTTC. The chain uses TRBV28 and TRBJ2-7; unclear D gene. The germline V gene encodes CDR1 MDHEN and CDR2 SYDVKM. This CDR3 contains 14 residues. The V end was cut by 10 bases, the J end by 2 bases, with 18 bases between.

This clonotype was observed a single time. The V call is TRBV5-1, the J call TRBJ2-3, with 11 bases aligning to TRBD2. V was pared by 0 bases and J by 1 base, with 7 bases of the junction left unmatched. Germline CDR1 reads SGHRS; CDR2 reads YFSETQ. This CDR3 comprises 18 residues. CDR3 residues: CASSLEGLADLRTDTQYF. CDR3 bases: TGCGCCAGCAGCTTGGAGGGACTAGCGGATTTACGCACAGATACGCAGTATTTT.

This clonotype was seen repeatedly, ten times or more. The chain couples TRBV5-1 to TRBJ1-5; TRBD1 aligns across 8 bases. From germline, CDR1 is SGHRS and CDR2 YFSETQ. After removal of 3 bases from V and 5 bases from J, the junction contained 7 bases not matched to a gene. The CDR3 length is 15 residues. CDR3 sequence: CASSSTGDADQPQHF. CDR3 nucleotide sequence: TGCGCCAGCAGCTCGACAGGGGACGCTGATCAGCCCCAGCATTTT.

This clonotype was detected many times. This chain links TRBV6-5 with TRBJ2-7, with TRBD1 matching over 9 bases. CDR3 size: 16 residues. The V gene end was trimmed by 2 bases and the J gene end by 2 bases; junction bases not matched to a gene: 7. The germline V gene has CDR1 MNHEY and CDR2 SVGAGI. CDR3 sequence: CASSYARDRVPYEQYF. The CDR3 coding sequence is TGTGCCAGCAGTTACGCCCGGGACAGGGTTCCCTACGAGCAGTACTTC.

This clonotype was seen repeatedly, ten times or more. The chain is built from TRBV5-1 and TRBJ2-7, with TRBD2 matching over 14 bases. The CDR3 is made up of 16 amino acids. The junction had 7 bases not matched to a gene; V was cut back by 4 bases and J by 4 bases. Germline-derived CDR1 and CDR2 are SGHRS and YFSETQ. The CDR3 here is CASSPGTSGSRYEQYF. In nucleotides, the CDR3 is TGCGCCAGCAGCCCTGGGACTAGCGGGAGTAGGTACGAGCAGTACTTC.

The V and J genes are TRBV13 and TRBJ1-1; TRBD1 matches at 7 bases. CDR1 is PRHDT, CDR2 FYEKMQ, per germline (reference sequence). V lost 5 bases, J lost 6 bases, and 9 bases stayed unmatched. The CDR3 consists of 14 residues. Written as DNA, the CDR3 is TGTGCCAGCAGCCCTCACCCCCAGGGGGCTGAAGCTTTCTTT. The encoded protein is CASSPHPQGAEAFF.

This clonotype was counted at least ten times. The CDR3 coding sequence is TGCGCCAGCAGCACCACCGGGACCCCAAGGAACATTCAGTACTTC. Its protein is CASSTTGTPRNIQYF. The genes are TRBV5-1 and TRBJ2-4, with D possibly being TRBD1 or TRBD2 (5 bases each). Germline V CDR1 and CDR2: SGHRS, YFSETQ. Trimming shortened V by 4 bases and J by 7 bases, and 18 bases separated the two germline ends. This CDR3 comprises 15 residues.